This TCR beta chain was sequenced in a study of siplizumab effects on memory and regulatory T cells (dated by TCRdb to the late 2010s). Describing the broader study: The study looked at the effect of siplizumab, an anti-CD2 antibody, on alloreactive T-cell subsets in allogeneic mixed lymphocyte reactions made from human PBMCs.

About this clone itself: Its specific antigen is unknown. Base qualities are not at hand, and no much larger clone is one base apart.

Sorted unstimulated T cells, along with proliferating T cells recovered from mixed lymphocyte reactions, underwent TCRbeta CDR3 sequencing. Fresh whole blood from roughly 10 HLA-typed healthy donors was used to isolate PBMCs. Unstimulated CD4+ non-regulatory T cells were FACS-sorted to map the origin of alloreactive clones. The junction carries 16 bases between V and J, which are trimmed by 4 bases and 8 bases respectively. As encoded in the germline V gene, CDR1 is SGHRS while CDR2 is YFSETQ. The CDR3 runs 15 amino acids, cysteine and phenylalanine included. Of all the DNA, just the CDR3 is kept, 45 bases in frame from base 1. Study-wide findings and limitations: Sequences below about 10^-5 frequency were poorly captured, so only a minor fraction of alloreactive clones could be mapped to unstimulated subsets. The cumulative frequency of alloreactive sequences that could be traced back to unstimulated CD4+ memory T cells was significantly reduced by siplizumab. In reactions with siplizumab, an average of 68.8% of mappable alloreactive CD4+ clones were Treg-derived, compared with 26.9% in control reactions. Unstimulated naive T cells appeared to be more diverse than memory T cells, and naive cells seemed to make a substantial contribution to the alloresponse. Roughly 80-96% of proliferating CD4+ or CD8+ clones could not be assigned a naive or memory phenotype. The suppressive function of proliferating Tregs from siplizumab cultures was not functionally confirmed.

The receptor library was made with the immunoSEQ multiplex PCR assay. Approximately 100,000 TCR templates per sample were assayed on the deep sequencing platform. Genomic DNA extracted from sorted T cells was the material used for TCRbeta CDR3 sequencing. The paper's processing steps were these. The R programming language was used for clonal analysis of the TCRbeta CDR3 data. Comparing unstimulated samples against CFSE-low samples taken after the reaction was how alloreactive CD4+ and CD8+ clones were defined. Regulatory or non-regulatory origin of alloreactive CD4+ clones was assigned by matching sequences to the sorted unstimulated Treg and non-Treg repertoires. Entries here come from immuneACCESS through TCRdb and include only in-frame sequences with V and J called. Some clones fail to appear in such tables; in the studies checked, an unresolved V gene covers under half of the shortfall, and the cause of the remainder is unknown. V, J and clone size are taken as reported in that table, and D and trimming were inferred from the DNA itself. For this sample the table gives about 120,000 clones, of which about 94% were detected only once. Around 1.5% of the sample is taken by the ten largest.

The TCR was taken from a human donor in good health. Recombination linked TRBV5-1 to TRBJ1-6; the D region possibly corresponds to TRBD1 (5 bases align). Sequenced input: non-Treg CD4+ T cells sorted from blood. This specimen's cell subset or site label, per the study, means: FACS-sorted unstimulated CD4+ non-regulatory T cells. The DNA reads TGCGCCAGCAGCATAGACAGAGGGCGGGATTCACCCCTCCACTTT. Its coded protein is CASSIDRGRDSPLHF.